These 18 T cell receptor beta chains originate from one sample sequenced in a study of T cells in Graves' hyperthyroidism and ophthalmopathy. The CDR3 regions of TCR beta were amplified from RNA transcripts. The study used the HTBI primer set for a first-round RT-PCR of the TCR CDR3. TCRdb re-derived calls from the multiplex PCR reads in MiXCR, one entry per CDR3 protein. The sample contains approximately 740,000 distinct CDR3 sequences, roughly 15% of which appear only once. Sample: blood. The receptor source for this set is a woman aged 18-30 years with Graves' hyperthyroidism.

The table lists this clonotype with many counts. V and J are TRBV6-1 and TRBJ1-1; tentatively, D is TRBD1 (5 bases). The CDR3 contains 16 residues. Germline lookup yields CDR1 MNHNS and CDR2 SASEGT. V was cut by 6 bases and J by 3 bases, with 20 bases left in between. The CDR3: CASRGVPGWGDTEAFF. CDR3 nucleotides: TGTGCCAGCAGGGGTGTTCCTGGGTGGGGGGACACTGAAGCTTTCTTT.

The CDR3 sequence: CSARDPLAGEETQYF. The CDR3, as DNA: TGCAGTGCTAGAGACCCCCTAGCGGGAGAAGAGACCCAGTACTTC. V and J are TRBV20-1 and TRBJ2-5; TRBD2 matches 10 bases. The CDR3 length is 15 residues. Germline V lookup: CDR1 DFQATT, CDR2 SNEGSKA (reference sequence). V was clipped by 0 bases and J by 3 bases; unmatched bases: 4.

This clonotype has ten or more counts. The chain uses TRBV12-3 or TRBV12-4 and TRBJ2-3; 7 bases line up with TRBD2. V lost 6 bases to trimming and J lost 4 bases; unmatched junction nucleotides: 13. The CDR3 contains 16 residues. The CDR3 nucleotides are TGTGCCAGCAGACCCTGGCCGGGGGGAGGGGCAGATACGCAGTATTTT. Translating it yields CASRPWPGGGADTQYF.

This clonotype was observed many times. This chain connects TRBV7-2 to TRBJ1-4; 8 bases are a match to TRBD1. Trimming removed 9 bases from V and 6 bases from J; junction bases left unmatched: 15. The CDR3 has 16 amino acids. Germline V lookup: CDR1 SGHTA, CDR2 FQGNSA. The CDR3 DNA follows: TGTGCCAGTCAGCGAAGACAGGGGCGAGGCGATGAAAAACTGTTTTTT. It encodes CASQRRQGRGDEKLFF. The full variable domain, rest sourced from reference TRBV7-2 and TRBJ1-4, is GAGVSQSPSNKVTEKGKDVELRCDPISGHTALYWYRQSLGQGLEFLIYFQGNSAPDKSGLPSDRFSAERTGGSVSTLTIQRTQQEDSAVYLCASQRRQGRGDEKLFFGSGTQLSVL.

This clonotype was detected many times. The V gene is TRBV6-2 or TRBV6-3, the J gene TRBJ2-1, with 15 bases identical to TRBD2. This CDR3 comprises 17 residues. V trimming: 2 bases; J trimming: 9 bases; junction bases outside the gene matches: 8. Germline V gives CDR1 MNHEY, CDR2 SVGEGT. CDR3: CASSYRGLAGGWGEQFF. The CDR3 DNA follows: TGTGCCAGCAGTTACCGGGGACTAGCGGGGGGCTGGGGTGAGCAGTTCTTC.

This chain links TRBV7-9 with TRBJ1-5; possible D gene TRBD1, 5 bases. V lost 3 bases, J lost 6 bases, and 12 bases lay in between. The length of the CDR3 is 14 residues. Germline CDR1 is SEHNR and CDR2 is FQNEAQ (reference sequence). For the CDR3, the DNA is TGTGCCAGCAGCTTGGGGCTCGACGGTCAGCCCCAGCATTTT. Amino acids: CASSLGLDGQPQHF.

This clonotype was found many times. The chain uses TRBV10-3 and TRBJ2-1; a possible D gene is TRBD2 (6 bases). Trimming stripped 10 bases from V and 0 bases from J, with 22 bases between. This CDR3 has 17 residues. Germline assignment: CDR1 ENHRY and CDR2 SYGVKD. The CDR3: CATAGLLDRGSYNEQFF. CDR3 in DNA: TGTGCCACCGCGGGGCTTCTGGACCGAGGCTCCTACAATGAGCAGTTCTTC.

Note on this clonotype: This may stem from a read error, because a much larger clone lies one nucleotide away. The V call is TRBV3-1, the J call TRBJ2-1; 15 nucleotides agree with TRBD2. The CDR3 spans 19 residues. V was pared by 1 base and J by 0 bases, with 4 bases of the junction left unmatched. Germline loops: CDR1 LGHDT, CDR2 YNNKEL (reference sequence). The CDR3 coding sequence is TGTGCCAGCAGCCAAGCCAGGACTAGCGGGAGGGCCTCCTACAATGAGCAGTTCTTC. Translated, it gives CASSQARTSGRASYNEQFF.

In this sample, this clonotype turned up many times. This chain links TRBV28 with TRBJ2-7; D is unresolved. The CDR3 runs 16 residues. V was trimmed by 2 bases and J by 1 base, leaving 15 bases between them. The germline CDR1 and CDR2 sequences are MDHEN and SYDVKM. This CDR3 reads CASSLPRRKPSYEQYF. CDR3 bases: TGTGCCAGCAGTTTACCACGACGGAAGCCTTCCTACGAGCAGTACTTC.

The sample holds many counts of this clonotype. V is TRBV12-3 or TRBV12-4 and J is TRBJ2-1; tentatively, D is TRBD1 (6 bases). Between the trimmed V and J ends, which lost 4 bases and 0 bases, there was a span of 13 bases. The CDR3 covers 16 residues. CDR3 DNA: TGTGCCAGCAGTTCCCAAGACAGGAGCTCCTACAATGAGCAGTTCTTC. Translated, it gives CASSSQDRSSYNEQFF.

V usage is TRBV7-2 and J usage is TRBJ1-2; the match to TRBD1 covers 9 bases. The CDR3 runs 14 residues. J was trimmed by 7 bases and V by 5 bases; bases with no gene match: 8. Germline V gives CDR1 SGHTA, CDR2 FQGNSA. The CDR3 sequence: CASSPGTGWFGYTF. CDR3 in DNA: TGTGCCAGCAGCCCCGGGACAGGGTGGTTTGGCTACACCTTC.

The chain joins TRBV24-1 to TRBJ2-3, with 13 bases fitting TRBD2. CDR1 KGHDR and CDR2 SFDVKD come from the germline V gene. V lost 3 bases to trimming and J lost 7 bases; unmatched junction nucleotides: 9. CDR3 length equals 17 residues. CDR3 region: CATSDAGLAGKANTQYF. As DNA, the CDR3 is TGTGCCACCAGTGATGCGGGACTAGCGGGAAAAGCGAATACGCAGTATTTT.

A remark on this clonotype: This sequence may be a read error, since a much larger clone differs from it by one base. Since the CDR3 does not end with the conserved phenylalanine or tryptophan, this likely comes from a read error. The chain joins TRBV20-1 to TRBJ2-5; 12 positions agree with TRBD2. This CDR3 has 17 residues. V lost 2 bases to trimming and J lost 4 bases; unmatched junction nucleotides: 11. Per the germline V gene, CDR1 is DFQATT and CDR2 is SNEGSKA (reference sequence). The chain's CDR3 is CSARIIMTSGSTETQYI. The CDR3 DNA is TGCAGTGCTAGAATAATTATGACTAGCGGGAGTACAGAGACCCAGTACATC.

This chain uses TRBV18 with TRBJ2-1; D unclear. V was cut by 5 bases and J by 5 bases, with 13 bases left in between. The germline V gene encodes CDR1 KGHSH and CDR2 LQKENI. CDR3 length: 14 amino acids. The CDR3: CASSSTARNNEQFF. CDR3 bases: TGTGCCAGCTCATCCACGGCCCGGAACAATGAGCAGTTCTTC.

The rearrangement uses TRBV19 and TRBJ2-5; TRBD2 is a possible D gene (5 bases). This CDR3 region has 14 residues. Germline V gene data show CDR1 as LNHDA and CDR2 as SQIVND (reference sequence). The germline V and J ends were trimmed by 6 bases and 5 bases, with 16 bases remaining between them. As DNA, the CDR3 is TGTGCCAGTAGGGATTATGGGCGAGGGGAGACCCAGTACTTC. Translating it yields CASRDYGRGETQYF.

V and J are TRBV7-9 and TRBJ1-1; D call uncertain. Trimming pared 4 bases from V and 4 bases from J, leaving 10 bases between. This CDR3 is built from 13 residues. Germline values: CDR1 SEHNR, CDR2 FQNEAQ (reference sequence). The CDR3 loop reads CASSYTEITEAFF. DNA of the CDR3: TGTGCCAGCAGCTATACAGAGATCACTGAAGCTTTCTTT.

In its sample, this clonotype was seen many times. The chain has TRBV27 and TRBJ2-3; 8 bases match TRBD2. The CDR3 spans 16 residues. The germline V gene has CDR1 MNHEY and CDR2 SMNVEV (reference sequence). J gave up 4 bases and V 6 bases, and 12 bases lay outside the gene matches. The DNA of the CDR3 is TGTGCCAGCAGGCCGCTAGTCGGGAGGGCCTCAGATACGCAGTATTTT. Translated: CASRPLVGRASDTQYF.

This clonotype was detected many times. The rearrangement joins TRBV11-2 to TRBJ2-3; TRBD1 might be the D (6 bases). This CDR3 has 16 residues. V gave up 5 bases and J gave up 4 bases, with 19 bases separating them. CDR1 and CDR2 (germline): SGHAT, FQNNGV. The CDR3 is CASSRNTGYGADTQYF. The CDR3 DNA sequence: TGTGCCAGCAGCCGCAACACAGGGTATGGGGCAGATACGCAGTATTTT.